Shown below are 6 T cell receptor beta chains from a single sample sequenced in a study of blood T cell repertoires in COVID-19. The table came from immunoSEQ multiplex PCR; TCRdb's copy has only in-frame clones and leaves some out. This table has 150,000 to 200,000 clones, 76% appearing once. The sequenced sample was peripheral blood. The origin of the receptors is a woman in her forties or fifties with active or convalescent COVID-19.

The DNA of the CDR3 is TGTGCCTGGGGTAGACAGGGAGCAGTTCAGCCCCAGCATTTT. Its translation: CAWGRQGAVQPQHF. V and J are TRBV30 and TRBJ1-5; 7 positions agree with TRBD1. The CDR3 is 14 residues long. The ends lost 5 bases at V and 6 bases at J; junction bases unmatched: 10. Per germline, CDR1 GTSNPN and CDR2 SVGIG (reference sequence).

The chain links TRBV27 to TRBJ2-3, with D perhaps TRBD1 (6 bases). The CDR3 sequence is 16 residues long. With 6 bases removed from V and 0 bases from J, the gap between germline ends came to 16 bases. CDR1 and CDR2 from the germline V gene are MNHEY and SMNVEV (reference sequence). The DNA for the CDR3 is TGTGCCAGCAGCCAGCCGAGGGGGTCTAGCACAGATACGCAGTATTTT. Protein sequence: CASSQPRGSSTDTQYF.

V gene TRBV28 combines with J gene TRBJ2-3, with TRBD1 as a possible D gene (6 bases). CDR3 length: 15 residues. Per germline, CDR1 MDHEN and CDR2 SYDVKM. V gave up 5 bases and J gave up 0 bases, with 12 bases separating them. In DNA, the CDR3 is TGTGCCAGCAGTGCGGACAGAGACAGCACAGATACGCAGTATTTT. As protein: CASSADRDSTDTQYF. Variable domain in full (rest from reference TRBV28 and TRBJ2-3): DVKVTQSSRYLVKRTGEKVFLECVQDMDHENMFWYRQDPGLGLRLIYFSYDVKMKEKGDIPEGYSVSREKKERFSLILESASTNQTSMYLCASSADRDSTDTQYFGPGTRLTVL.

V and J are TRBV30 and TRBJ2-3; weak D call: TRBD2 (5 bases). Germline V gene data show CDR1 as GTSNPN and CDR2 as SVGIG (reference sequence). CDR3 size: 13 residues. The V end lost 1 base, the J end lost 7 bases, and 12 bases lay between the germline ends. The DNA for the CDR3 is TGTGCCTGGAGTGCTGCGTGGGAGAATACGCAGTATTTT. It specifies CAWSAAWENTQYF.

The J gene is TRBJ1-2, the V gene TRBV13; no reliable D call. This CDR3 region has 17 residues. Germline V CDR1 and CDR2: PRHDT, FYEKMQ (reference sequence). Trimming removed 0 bases from V and 4 bases from J, with 18 bases in between. Here the CDR3 reads CASSLGGTGSLLYGYTF. The CDR3 DNA follows: TGTGCCAGCAGCTTAGGGGGTACCGGGTCCCTGCTCTATGGCTACACCTTC.

V usage is TRBV10-1 and J usage is TRBJ1-3; D gene unclear. Germline V gene sequence: CDR1 WNHNN, CDR2 SYGVQD (reference sequence). Between the trimmed V and J ends, which lost 8 bases and 9 bases, there was a span of 23 bases. The CDR3 consists of 15 residues. The DNA for the CDR3 is TGCGCCAGCTCACCTAGGCGGATAAAAGGTCGCACCATATATTTT. This gives the protein CASSPRRIKGRTIYF.